This T cell receptor beta chain was identified in a study of technical replicates of blood from several donors. The CDR3 is 14 residues long. The V and J ends lost 0 bases and 6 bases, in that order; junction bases with no gene match: 7. CDR1 SQVTM and CDR2 ANQGSEA come from the germline V gene. The protocol was immunoSEQ multiplex PCR, while the TCRdb copy is restricted to in-frame clones and leaves out a portion. The repertoire consists of approximately 53,000 clones, with about 96% occurring once and the leading ten covering 0.39%. The chain uses TRBV29-1 and TRBJ1-2, with 7 bases lining up with TRBD1. Sequenced: T cells isolated from PBMCs. This TCR came from a human donor in good health. CDR3 nucleotides: TGCAGCGTTGAAGAAGACAGGGAACCTGATGGCTACACCTTC. As protein: CSVEEDREPDGYTF.